A single sample gave rise to the 3 T cell receptor beta chains below, sequenced in a study of human T cells and chemical hapten exposure. TCRdb reanalysed the RACE reads using MiXCR and keeps one entry per CDR3 protein. The sample carries about 77,000 distinct CDR3 sequences, 8.5% to 9.5% recorded once. Regarding time point: healthy volunteer bleed at 6 weeks. Extraction of total RNA was performed on unfractionated whole blood. The material sequenced was whole blood. The source is a female donor in good health. Some clones in this sample may be carry-over from other donors' samples.

Notes on this clonotype: The junction shows a germline mismatch at one end, possibly a read error. V usage is TRBV6-1 and J usage is TRBJ1-5; no firm D call. Per the germline V gene, CDR1 is MNHNS and CDR2 is SASEGT. This CDR3 region has 17 residues. The CDR3 bases are TGTGCCAGCAGTGAAGCGCCGTCACCGAGAGTTGCCCAGCCCCAGCGTTTT. It encodes CASSEAPSPRVAQPQRF.

This clonotype has just a few counts. The J gene is TRBJ2-3, the V gene TRBV5-1; D is tentatively TRBD1 or TRBD2 (6 bases each). There are 16 residues in the CDR3. Germline V gene data show CDR1 as SGHRS and CDR2 as YFSETQ. Trimming shortened V by 0 bases and J by 1 base, and 12 bases separated the two germline ends. The CDR3 region has the DNA TGCGCCAGCAGCTTGGATCCGGGGGCTGGCACAGATACGCAGTATTTT. Translation gives CASSLDPGAGTDTQYF.

This sequence joins TRBV5-1 and TRBJ2-1; D not certain. The CDR3 runs 16 residues. Trimming cost V 0 bases and J 8 bases, with 18 bases left between them. Germline V gives CDR1 SGHRS, CDR2 YFSETQ. The CDR3 nucleotides read TGCGCCAGCAGCTTGGATAGGGCAGGCCGAGTAGATGAGCAGTTCTTC. It is translated as CASSLDRAGRVDEQFF. Full variable domain (remainder filled in from reference TRBV5-1 and TRBJ2-1): KAGVTQTPRYLIKTRGQQVTLSCSPISGHRSVSWYQQTPGQGLQFLFEYFSETQRNKGNFPGRFSGRQFSNSRSEMNVSTLELGDSALYLCASSLDRAGRVDEQFFGPGTRLTVL.